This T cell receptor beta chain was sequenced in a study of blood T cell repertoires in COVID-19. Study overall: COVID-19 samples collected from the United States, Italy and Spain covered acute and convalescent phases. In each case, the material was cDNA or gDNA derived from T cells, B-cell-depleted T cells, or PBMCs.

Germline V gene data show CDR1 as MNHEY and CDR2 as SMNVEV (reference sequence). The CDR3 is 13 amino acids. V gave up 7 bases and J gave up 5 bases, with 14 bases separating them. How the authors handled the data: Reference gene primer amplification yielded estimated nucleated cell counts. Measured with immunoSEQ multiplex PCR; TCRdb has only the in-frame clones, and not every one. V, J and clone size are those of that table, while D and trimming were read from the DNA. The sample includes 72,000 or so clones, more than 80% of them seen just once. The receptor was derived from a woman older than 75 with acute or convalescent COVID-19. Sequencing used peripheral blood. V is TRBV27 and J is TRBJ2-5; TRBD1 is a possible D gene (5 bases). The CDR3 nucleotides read TGTGCCAGCACCCCGGCAGGGCGGGAGACCCAGTACTTC. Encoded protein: CASTPAGRETQYF.